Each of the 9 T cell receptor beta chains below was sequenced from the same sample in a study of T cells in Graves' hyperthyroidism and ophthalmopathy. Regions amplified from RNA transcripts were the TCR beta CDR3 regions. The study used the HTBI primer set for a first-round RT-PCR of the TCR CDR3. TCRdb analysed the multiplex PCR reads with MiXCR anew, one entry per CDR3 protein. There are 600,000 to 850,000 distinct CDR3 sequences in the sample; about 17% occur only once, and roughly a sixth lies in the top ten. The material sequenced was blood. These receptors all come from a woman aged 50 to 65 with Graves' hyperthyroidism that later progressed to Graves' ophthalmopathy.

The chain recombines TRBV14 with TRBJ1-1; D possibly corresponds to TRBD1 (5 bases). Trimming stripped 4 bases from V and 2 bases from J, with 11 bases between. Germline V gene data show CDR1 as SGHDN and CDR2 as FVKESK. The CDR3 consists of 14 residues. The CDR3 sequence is CASSPQGFNTEAFF. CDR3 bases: TGTGCCAGCAGCCCCCAGGGATTCAACACTGAAGCTTTCTTT.

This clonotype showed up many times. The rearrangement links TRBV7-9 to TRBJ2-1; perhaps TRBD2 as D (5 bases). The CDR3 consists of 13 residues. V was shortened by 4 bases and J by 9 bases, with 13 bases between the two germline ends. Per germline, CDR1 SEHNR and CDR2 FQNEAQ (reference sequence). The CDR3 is CASSSAGGLEQFF. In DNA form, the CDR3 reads TGTGCCAGCAGCTCCGCAGGAGGCCTTGAGCAGTTCTTC.

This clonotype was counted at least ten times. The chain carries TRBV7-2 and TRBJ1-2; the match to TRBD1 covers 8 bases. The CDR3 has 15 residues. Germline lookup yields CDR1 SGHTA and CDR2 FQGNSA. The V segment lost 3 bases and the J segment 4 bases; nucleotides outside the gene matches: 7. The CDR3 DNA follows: TGTGCCAGCAGCTTGTTTAGTGGACAGGGCTATGGCTACACCTTC. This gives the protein CASSLFSGQGYGYTF.

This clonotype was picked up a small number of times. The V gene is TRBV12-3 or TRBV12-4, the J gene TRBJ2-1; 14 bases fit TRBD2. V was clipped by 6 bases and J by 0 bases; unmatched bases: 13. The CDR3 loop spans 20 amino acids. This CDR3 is CASSPGTSGGTLSSYNEQFF. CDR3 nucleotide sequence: TGTGCCAGCAGCCCCGGGACTAGCGGGGGTACGTTGAGCTCCTACAATGAGCAGTTCTTC.

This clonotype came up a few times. The CDR3 loop is CASRALSRVAGYTF. The CDR3 region has the DNA TGTGCCAGCAGGGCCCTGTCCAGGGTAGCTGGCTACACCTTC. V and J are TRBV9 and TRBJ1-2; D is perhaps TRBD1 (5 bases). The CDR3 sequence is 14 residues long. The V gene's germline CDR1 is SGDLS and CDR2 YYNGEE. V gave up 5 bases and J gave up 7 bases, with 18 bases separating them. Using reference TRBV9 and TRBJ1-2 for the parts outside the CDR3, the full variable domain is DSGVTQTPKHLITATGQRVTLRCSPRSGDLSVYWYQQSLDQGLQFLIQYYNGEERAKGNILERFSAQQFPDLHSELNLSSLELGDSALYFCASRALSRVAGYTFGSGTRLTVV.

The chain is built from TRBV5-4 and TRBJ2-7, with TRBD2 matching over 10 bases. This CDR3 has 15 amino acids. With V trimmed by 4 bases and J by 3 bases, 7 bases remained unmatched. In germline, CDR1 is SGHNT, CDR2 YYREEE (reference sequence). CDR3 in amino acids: CASSPWTSGNYEQYF. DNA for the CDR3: TGTGCCAGCAGCCCCTGGACTAGCGGAAACTACGAGCAGTACTTC.

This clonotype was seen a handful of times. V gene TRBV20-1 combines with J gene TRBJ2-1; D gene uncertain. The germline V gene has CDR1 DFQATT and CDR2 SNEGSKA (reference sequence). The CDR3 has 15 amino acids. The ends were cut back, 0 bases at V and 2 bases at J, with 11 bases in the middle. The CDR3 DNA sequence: TGCAGTGCTAGAGATCGGGTGGCTACCTACAATGAGCAGTTCTTC. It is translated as CSARDRVATYNEQFF.

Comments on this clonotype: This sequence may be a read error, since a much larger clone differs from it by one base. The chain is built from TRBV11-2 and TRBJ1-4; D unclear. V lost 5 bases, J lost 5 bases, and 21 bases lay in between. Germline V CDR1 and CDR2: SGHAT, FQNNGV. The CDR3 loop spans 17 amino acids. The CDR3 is CASSPIHEALRNEKLFF. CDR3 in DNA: TGTGCCAGCAGCCCAATACATGAGGCTCTGAGAAATGAAAAACTGTTTTTT.

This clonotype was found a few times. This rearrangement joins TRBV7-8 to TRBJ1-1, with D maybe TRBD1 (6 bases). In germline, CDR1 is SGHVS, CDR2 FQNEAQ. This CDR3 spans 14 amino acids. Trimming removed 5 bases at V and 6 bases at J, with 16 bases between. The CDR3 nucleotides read TGTGCCAGCAGCCTCGCAAACAGGGTCGCTGAAGCTTTCTTT. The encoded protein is CASSLANRVAEAFF.